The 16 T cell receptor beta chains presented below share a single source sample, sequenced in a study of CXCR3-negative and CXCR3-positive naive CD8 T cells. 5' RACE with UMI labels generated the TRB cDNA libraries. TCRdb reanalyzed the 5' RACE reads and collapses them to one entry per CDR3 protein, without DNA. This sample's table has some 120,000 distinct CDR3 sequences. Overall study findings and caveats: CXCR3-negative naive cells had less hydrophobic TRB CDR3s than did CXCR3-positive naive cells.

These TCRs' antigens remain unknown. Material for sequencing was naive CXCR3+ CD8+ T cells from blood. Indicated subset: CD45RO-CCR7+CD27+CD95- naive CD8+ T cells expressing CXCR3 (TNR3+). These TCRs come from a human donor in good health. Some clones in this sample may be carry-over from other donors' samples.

CDR3 sequence reads: CASSHSGQGTDTQYF. J is TRBJ2-3 and V is TRBV23-1; checking the TCRdb D call of TRBD1 is not possible without DNA. TRBV23-1 is designated an ORF whose function remains uncertain. This CDR3 has 15 amino acids.

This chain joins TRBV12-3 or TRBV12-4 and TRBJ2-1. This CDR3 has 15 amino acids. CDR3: CASSSLAISYNEQFF.

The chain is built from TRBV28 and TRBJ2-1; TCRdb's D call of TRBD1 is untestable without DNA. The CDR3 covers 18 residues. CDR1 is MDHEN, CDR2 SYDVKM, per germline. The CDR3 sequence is CASSYEVGPGQGAGEQFF.

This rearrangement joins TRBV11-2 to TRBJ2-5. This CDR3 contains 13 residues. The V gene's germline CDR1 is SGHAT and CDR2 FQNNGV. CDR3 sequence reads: CASSPIRQETQYF.

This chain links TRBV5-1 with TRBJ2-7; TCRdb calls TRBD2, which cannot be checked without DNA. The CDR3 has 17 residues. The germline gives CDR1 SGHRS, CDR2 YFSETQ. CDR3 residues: CASSLAGTSDNSYEQYF.

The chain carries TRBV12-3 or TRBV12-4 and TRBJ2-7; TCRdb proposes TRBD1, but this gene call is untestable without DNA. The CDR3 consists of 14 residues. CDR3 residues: CASSPTGQTYEQYF.

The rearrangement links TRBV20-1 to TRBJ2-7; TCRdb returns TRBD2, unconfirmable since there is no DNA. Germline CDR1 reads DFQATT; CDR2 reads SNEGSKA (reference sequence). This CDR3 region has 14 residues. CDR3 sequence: CSAIRASGPYEQYF.

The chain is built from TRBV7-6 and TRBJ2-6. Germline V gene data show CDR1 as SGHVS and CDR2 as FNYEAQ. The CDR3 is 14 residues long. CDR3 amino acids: CASSLVAGANVLTF.

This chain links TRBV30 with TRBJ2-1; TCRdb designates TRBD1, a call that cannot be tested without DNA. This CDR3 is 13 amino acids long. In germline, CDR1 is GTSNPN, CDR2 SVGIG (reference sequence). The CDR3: CAWGQVHDNEQFF.

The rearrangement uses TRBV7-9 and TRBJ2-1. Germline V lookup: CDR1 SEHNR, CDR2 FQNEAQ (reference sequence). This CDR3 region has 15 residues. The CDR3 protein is CASRFTFSSYNEQFF.

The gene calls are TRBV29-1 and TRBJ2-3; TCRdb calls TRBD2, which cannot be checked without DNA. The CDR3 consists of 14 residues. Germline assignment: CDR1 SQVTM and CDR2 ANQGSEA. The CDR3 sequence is CSVGGRVMTDTQYF.

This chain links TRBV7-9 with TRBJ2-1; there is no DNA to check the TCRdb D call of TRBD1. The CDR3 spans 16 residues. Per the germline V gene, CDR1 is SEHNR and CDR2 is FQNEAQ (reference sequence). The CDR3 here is CASSESTTEWGNEQFF.

This CDR3 is CSVEGTTRGYGYTF. The chain is built from TRBV29-1 and TRBJ1-2; the D call from TCRdb, TRBD1, cannot be confirmed without DNA. Germline CDR1 SQVTM, CDR2 ANQGSEA. This CDR3 is 14 amino acids long.

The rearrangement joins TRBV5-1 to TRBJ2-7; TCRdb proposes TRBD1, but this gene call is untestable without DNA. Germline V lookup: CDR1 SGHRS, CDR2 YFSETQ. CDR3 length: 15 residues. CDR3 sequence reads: CASSLELTGSYEQYF.

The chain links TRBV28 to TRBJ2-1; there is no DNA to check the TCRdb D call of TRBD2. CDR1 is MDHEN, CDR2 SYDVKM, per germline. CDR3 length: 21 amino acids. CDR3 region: CASSQSKGRPGLGGTYNEQFF.

CDR3 sequence: CASSYLGTEQETQYF. This rearrangement joins TRBV6-5 to TRBJ2-5; TCRdb returns TRBD1, unconfirmable since there is no DNA. CDR1 and CDR2 from the germline V gene are MNHEY and SVGAGI. The CDR3 has 15 amino acids.